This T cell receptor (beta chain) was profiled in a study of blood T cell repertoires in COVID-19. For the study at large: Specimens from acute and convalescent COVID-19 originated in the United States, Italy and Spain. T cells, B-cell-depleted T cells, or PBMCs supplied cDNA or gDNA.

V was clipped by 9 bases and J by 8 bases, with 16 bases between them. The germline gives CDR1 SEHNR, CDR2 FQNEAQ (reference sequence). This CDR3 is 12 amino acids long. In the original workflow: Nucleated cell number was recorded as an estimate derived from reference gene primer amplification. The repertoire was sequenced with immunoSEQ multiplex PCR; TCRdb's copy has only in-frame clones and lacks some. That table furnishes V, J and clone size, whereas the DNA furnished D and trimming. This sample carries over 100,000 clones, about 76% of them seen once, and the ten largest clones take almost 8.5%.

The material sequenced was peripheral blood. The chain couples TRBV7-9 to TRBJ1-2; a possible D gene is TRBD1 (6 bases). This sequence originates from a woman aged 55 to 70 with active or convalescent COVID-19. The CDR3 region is CASITSGVGYTF. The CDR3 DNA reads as TGTGCCAGTATAACGTCAGGGGTCGGCTACACCTTC.